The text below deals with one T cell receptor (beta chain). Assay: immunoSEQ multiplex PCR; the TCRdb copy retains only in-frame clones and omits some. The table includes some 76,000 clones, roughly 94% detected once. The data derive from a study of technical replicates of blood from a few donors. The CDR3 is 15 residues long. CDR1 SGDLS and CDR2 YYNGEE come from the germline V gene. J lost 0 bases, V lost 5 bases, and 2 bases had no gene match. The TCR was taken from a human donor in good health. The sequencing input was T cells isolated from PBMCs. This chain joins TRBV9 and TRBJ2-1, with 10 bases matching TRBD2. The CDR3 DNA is TGTGCCAGCAGTGCTAGCGGGAGCTCCTACAATGAGCAGTTCTTC. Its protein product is CASSASGSSYNEQFF.